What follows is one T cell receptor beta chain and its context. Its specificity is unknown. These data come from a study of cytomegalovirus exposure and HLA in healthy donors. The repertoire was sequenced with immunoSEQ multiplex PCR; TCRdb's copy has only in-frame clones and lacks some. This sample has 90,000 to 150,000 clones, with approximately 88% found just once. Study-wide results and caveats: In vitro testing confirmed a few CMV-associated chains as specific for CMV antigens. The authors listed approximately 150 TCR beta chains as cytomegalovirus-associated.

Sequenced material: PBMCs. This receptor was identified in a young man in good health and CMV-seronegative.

The CDR3 reads CASSDTLGNTEAFF. CDR3 DNA sequence: TGTGCCAGCAGTGATACTCTAGGAAACACTGAAGCTTTCTTT. The chain links TRBV25-1 to TRBJ1-1; D gene uncertain. From germline, CDR1 is MGHDK and CDR2 SYGVNS. V shed 3 bases and J shed 2 bases, with 10 bases lying between them. The CDR3 totals 14 residues.